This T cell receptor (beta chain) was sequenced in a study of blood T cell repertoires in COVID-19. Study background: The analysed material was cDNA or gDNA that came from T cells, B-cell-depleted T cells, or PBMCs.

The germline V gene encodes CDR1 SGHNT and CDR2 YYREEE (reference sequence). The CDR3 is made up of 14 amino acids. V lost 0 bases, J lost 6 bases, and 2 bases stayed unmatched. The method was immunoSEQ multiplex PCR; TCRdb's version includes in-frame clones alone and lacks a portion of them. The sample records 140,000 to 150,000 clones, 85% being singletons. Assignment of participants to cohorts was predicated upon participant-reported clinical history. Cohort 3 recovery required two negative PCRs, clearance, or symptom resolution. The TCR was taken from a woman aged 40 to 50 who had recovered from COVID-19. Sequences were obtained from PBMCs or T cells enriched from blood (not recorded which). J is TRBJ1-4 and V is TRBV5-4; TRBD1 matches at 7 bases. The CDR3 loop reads CASSLAGTDEKLFF. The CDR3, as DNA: TGTGCCAGCAGCTTGGCCGGGACAGATGAAAAACTGTTTTTT.